This TCR beta chain was sequenced during a study of blood T cell repertoires in COVID-19. Germline V gene lookup returns CDR1 SGHRS and CDR2 YFSETQ. V was clipped by 4 bases and J by 5 bases, with 15 bases between them. This CDR3 region has 14 residues. Sequencing used immunoSEQ multiplex PCR; TCRdb keeps in-frame clones, though not all of them. The sample comprises roughly 70,000 clones, around nine tenths of which are singletons, and roughly 1.5% rests with the top ten. This sequence joins TRBV5-1 and TRBJ1-1; D gene uncertain. This sequence originates from a man in his fifties or sixties with acute or convalescent COVID-19. The sequenced material came from peripheral blood. This chain's CDR3 is CASSALMEGTEAFF. The CDR3 bases are TGCGCCAGCAGCGCTCTGATGGAGGGAACTGAAGCTTTCTTT. The complete variable domain, with remaining parts taken from reference TRBV5-1 and TRBJ1-1, reads KAGVTQTPRYLIKTRGQQVTLSCSPISGHRSVSWYQQTPGQGLQFLFEYFSETQRNKGNFPGRFSGRQFSNSRSEMNVSTLELGDSALYLCASSALMEGTEAFFGQGTRLTVV.